These 14 T cell receptor beta chains were all obtained from the same sample, sequenced in a study of T cells in Graves' hyperthyroidism and ophthalmopathy. RNA transcripts gave rise to amplified TCR beta CDR3 regions. The HTBI primer set drove a first-round RT-PCR of the TCR CDR3. A single record per CDR3 protein comes from TCRdb applying MiXCR to the multiplex PCR reads. Here the sample spans 300,000 to 350,000 distinct CDR3 sequences, roughly 20% being singletons. Sample: blood. These receptors came from a woman in her forties with Graves' ophthalmopathy.

The chain couples TRBV6-1 to TRBJ2-7; D unclear. Trimming pared 6 bases from V and 6 bases from J, leaving 15 bases between. Looked up from germline, CDR1 is MNHNS and CDR2 is SASEGT. This CDR3 contains 13 residues. This CDR3 reads CASRPFLLGEQYF. The CDR3 region has the DNA TGTGCCAGCAGGCCCTTTTTGTTGGGCGAGCAGTACTTC.

This clonotype occurred once. This chain connects TRBV29-1 to TRBJ1-1; D is ambiguous. The V end lost 5 bases, the J end lost 0 bases, and 22 bases lay between the germline ends. In germline, CDR1 is SQVTM, CDR2 ANQGSEA. The CDR3 loop spans 17 amino acids. This CDR3 reads CSVLTLSDFVMNTEAFF. DNA for the CDR3: TGCAGCGTTCTGACATTGTCTGATTTCGTCATGAACACTGAAGCTTTCTTT.

This clonotype was recorded a few times. This rearrangement joins TRBV19 to TRBJ1-5; D is perhaps TRBD1 (6 bases). Germline V gene lookup returns CDR1 LNHDA and CDR2 SQIVND (reference sequence). The CDR3 length is 15 residues. V lost 3 bases, J lost 1 base, and 10 bases lay in between. The DNA of the CDR3 is TGTGCCAGTAGTATCACGGACAGAAGCAATCAGCCCCAGCATTTT. Protein: CASSITDRSNQPQHF.

This clonotype was seen ten or more times. CDR3 region: CASSRQARIYEQYF. CDR3 DNA: TGCGCCAGCAGCCGACAGGCGCGAATTTACGAGCAGTACTTC. The V and J genes are TRBV5-1 and TRBJ2-7, with D perhaps TRBD1 (6 bases). CDR3 length equals 14 residues. Germline V gene sequence: CDR1 SGHRS, CDR2 YFSETQ. V lost 4 bases and J 4 bases, leaving 15 bases between the germline ends.

This clonotype was seen at least ten times. The V gene is TRBV27, the J gene TRBJ2-2; 7 bases agree with TRBD1. Per the germline V gene, CDR1 is MNHEY and CDR2 is SMNVEV (reference sequence). CDR3 length: 15 residues. V lost 6 bases to trimming and J lost 4 bases; unmatched junction nucleotides: 8. The CDR3 DNA reads TGTGCCAGCAGCTTACAGGGGTGGAGCACCGGGGAGCTGTTTTTT. Translating it yields CASSLQGWSTGELFF.

V gene TRBV28 combines with J gene TRBJ2-5; 8 nucleotides align to TRBD1. Germline CDR1 MDHEN, CDR2 SYDVKM. After removal of 8 bases from V and 2 bases from J, the junction contained 16 bases not matched to a gene. This CDR3 region has 17 residues. Here the CDR3 DNA reads TGTGCCAGCTCACCACCGAGTGGCAGGGGGCCACAAGAGACCCAGTACTTC. Translating gives CASSPPSGRGPQETQYF.

This clonotype appeared many times. The chain is built from TRBV11-2 and TRBJ1-1; D is ambiguous. From germline, CDR1 is SGHAT and CDR2 FQNNGV. This CDR3 has 12 amino acids. V lost 1 base to trimming and J lost 6 bases, with 6 bases between them. The CDR3 DNA follows: TGTGCCAGCAGCTTAGGGCAGCCTGAAGCTTTCTTT. Protein product: CASSLGQPEAFF. Filled out from reference TRBV11-2 and TRBJ1-1, the complete variable domain reads EAGVAQSPRYKIIEKRQSVAFWCNPISGHATLYWYQQILGQGPKLLIQFQNNGVVDDSQLPKDRFSAERLKGVDSTLKIQPAKLEDSAVYLCASSLGQPEAFFGQGTRLTVV.

The chain employs TRBV6-1 and TRBJ1-2, with TRBD1 matching over 8 bases. Trimming cost V 0 bases and J 5 bases; bases outside gene matches: 5. Germline-derived CDR1 and CDR2 are MNHNS and SASEGT. This CDR3 spans 15 amino acids. The CDR3 nucleotides read TGTGCCAGCAGTGAAGCCGGGACAGGAGATTATGGCTACACCTTC. Protein product: CASSEAGTGDYGYTF.

This clonotype has ten or more counts. The V gene is TRBV7-2, the J gene TRBJ1-1; 8 bases match TRBD1. V shed 2 bases, J shed 3 bases, and the junction held 8 bases outside the gene matches. Germline values: CDR1 SGHTA, CDR2 FQGNSA. This CDR3 is 16 amino acids long. DNA of the CDR3: TGTGCCAGCAGCTTAAGGCCGAGGACAGGGTACACTGAAGCTTTCTTT. Amino acids: CASSLRPRTGYTEAFF.

This clonotype was observed many times. The V call is TRBV7-2, the J call TRBJ2-2; TRBD2 matches at 10 bases. This CDR3 comprises 18 residues. Germline V gene lookup returns CDR1 SGHTA and CDR2 FQGNSA. With 0 bases clipped from V and 7 bases from J, the junction kept 11 bases outside the gene matches. The chain's CDR3 is CASSLAPSLAGADGELFF. Written as DNA, the CDR3 is TGTGCCAGCAGCTTAGCGCCTTCTCTAGCGGGAGCGGACGGGGAGCTGTTTTTT.

The chain has TRBV2 and TRBJ2-5, with TRBD2 matching 8 bases. With 6 bases clipped from V and 1 base from J, the junction kept 4 bases outside the gene matches. The CDR3 covers 14 residues. Germline CDR1 and CDR2: SNHLY and FYNNEI. CDR3 residues: CASRGLARQETQYF. The CDR3 DNA reads TGTGCCAGCAGAGGACTAGCCCGCCAAGAGACCCAGTACTTC.

This clonotype was seen many times. The V call is TRBV6-5, the J call TRBJ2-4; possibly TRBD2 for D (5 bases). V lost 1 base to trimming and J lost 4 bases, with 14 bases between them. The CDR3 has 16 residues. The germline gives CDR1 MNHEY, CDR2 SVGAGI. The CDR3: CASSYLAGNSKNIQYF. The CDR3 bases are TGTGCCAGCAGTTACTTGGCGGGCAATTCGAAAAACATTCAGTACTTC.

This clonotype was seen repeatedly, ten times or more. This chain joins TRBV30 and TRBJ1-1; D perhaps matches TRBD1 (5 bases). With 2 bases removed from V and 1 base from J, the gap between germline ends came to 8 bases. Germline CDR1 is GTSNPN and CDR2 is SVGIG (reference sequence). There are 13 residues in the CDR3. CDR3: CAWSRDPNTEAFF. CDR3 nucleotides: TGTGCCTGGAGTAGGGACCCGAACACTGAAGCTTTCTTT. Supplemented by reference TRBV30 and TRBJ1-1, the full variable domain reads SQTIHQWPATLVQPVGSPLSLECTVEGTSNPNLYWYRQAAGRGLQLLFYSVGIGQISSEVPQNLSASRPQDRQFILSSKKLLLSDSGFYLCAWSRDPNTEAFFGQGTRLTVV.

This clonotype was recorded at least ten times. The chain is built from TRBV7-8 and TRBJ2-5, with D perhaps TRBD2 (6 bases). Trimming took off 2 bases at V and 5 bases at J, with 18 bases between the two ends. This CDR3 comprises 16 residues. Germline CDR1 and CDR2: SGHVS and FQNEAQ. The CDR3 nucleotides read TGTGCCAGCAGCTTAAAACGTTTCGGTCTAGCGGAGACCCAGTACTTC. Protein sequence: CASSLKRFGLAETQYF.